This is a list of T cell receptor beta chains from one sample in a study of shared T cell receptors in the human thymus. Repertoires were generated with immunoSEQ multiplex PCR, while TCRdb's copy carries only in-frame clones and drops some. The sample shows 550,000 to 800,000 clones, 70% to 90% of them seen only once. This same sample was also taken into another study, of human thymus T cells.

The specimen was thymocytes. The source is a girl under three years old with a congenital heart defect. CDR3s include the opening cysteine and the closing phenylalanine or tryptophan. Each record gives: clone size, D gene, V gene, J gene, CDR3 DNA, CDR3 protein. A D gene is named only where the DNA matches it firmly. Not all rows give a size; the values are once, few, many and, for expanded clones, a class.

size: .
D: .
V: TRBV19
J: TRBJ2-5
DNA: TGTGCCAGTAGTCCTCAGGAGCGTAGCACTAGAGGGACCCAGTACTTC
CDR3: CASSPQERSTRGTQYF

size: once
D: TRBD1
V: TRBV2
J: TRBJ1-2
DNA: TGTGCCAGCACCGGGACAGGGAGCGGCTACACCTTC
CDR3: CASTGTGSGYTF

size: .
D: .
V: TRBV14
J: TRBJ2-1
DNA: TGTGCCAGCAGCCAAGGCCTGGGGCCTAGATCCTACAATGAGCAGTTCTTC
CDR3: CASSQGLGPRSYNEQFF

size: .
D: TRBD1
V: TRBV19
J: TRBJ1-5
DNA: TGTGCCAGTAGTATCCAAGTTCGGGGACAGACCGCCATGGGGGGCAATCAGCCCCAGCATTTT
CDR3: CASSIQVRGQTAMGGNQPQHF

size: .
D: .
V: TRBV14
J: TRBJ2-1
DNA: TGTGCCAGCAGCCAAGATGACCCAGGCGATGAGCAGTTCTTC
CDR3: CASSQDDPGDEQFF

size: .
D: .
V: TRBV9
J: TRBJ2-2
DNA: TGTGCCAGCAGCGTACGTAACACCGGGGAGCTGTTTTTT
CDR3: CASSVRNTGELFF

size: .
D: .
V: TRBV4-1
J: TRBJ2-2
DNA: TGCGCCAGCAGCCTCGACGGCCAGGAGGGCGGGGAGCTGTTTTTT
CDR3: CASSLDGQEGGELFF

size: .
D: TRBD1
V: TRBV4-2
J: TRBJ1-2
DNA: TGTGCCAGCAGCCCTCCGACTGTTAACAGGGGTATTAACTATGGCTACACCTTC
CDR3: CASSPPTVNRGINYGYTF

size: .
D: TRBD1
V: TRBV28
J: TRBJ2-7
DNA: TGTGCCAGCAGGCGTCGGACAGGCCGCTTGTCTTACGAGCAGTACTTC
CDR3: CASRRRTGRLSYEQYF

size: .
D: .
V: TRBV4-1
J: TRBJ2-3
DNA: TGCGCCAGCAGCCCTCAGCCCGGGGGGCGGGGGTATGAGGGCATGACAGATACGCAGTATTTT
CDR3: CASSPQPGGRGYEGMTDTQYF

size: .
D: TRBD2
V: TRBV28
J: TRBJ2-7
DNA: TGTGCCAGCAGCACCGGGGGGGCTTTCTCCTACGAGCAGTACTTC
CDR3: CASSTGGAFSYEQYF

size: .
D: TRBD1
V: TRBV27
J: TRBJ1-5
DNA: TGTGCCAGCAGACGGACAGGGAAAACTGTGGCTCAGCCCCAGCATTTT
CDR3: CASRRTGKTVAQPQHF

size: .
D: TRBD1
V: TRBV9
J: TRBJ1-2
DNA: TGTGCCAGCAGGGGACAGGGGACGAAATCGCTACCCCAGGCTAACTATGGCTACACCTTC
CDR3: CASRGQGTKSLPQANYGYTF

size: .
D: .
V: TRBV4-3
J: TRBJ1-2
DNA: TGCGCCAGCAGCCAACGGCCCCGGGGGTATGGCTACACCTTC
CDR3: CASSQRPRGYGYTF

size: .
D: TRBD1
V: TRBV16
J: TRBJ1-6
DNA: TGTGCCAGCAGCCAGGAAGGGGGCGAGGGGTCCTATAATTCACCCCTCCACTTT
CDR3: CASSQEGGEGSYNSPLHF

size: .
D: .
V: TRBV6-1
J: TRBJ1-4
DNA: TGTGCCAGCAGTGAATTAGGGGTATCGGAAAAACTGTTTTTT
CDR3: CASSELGVSEKLFF

size: .
D: .
V: TRBV27
J: TRBJ2-7
DNA: TGTGCCAGCAGTTGGTGGGGCACCAGCTACGAGCAGTACTTC
CDR3: CASSWWGTSYEQYF

size: few
D: TRBD2
V: TRBV4-2
J: TRBJ2-3
DNA: TGTGCCAGCAGCCCGACTAGCGGGGGGGCCGCAGATACGCAGTATTTT
CDR3: CASSPTSGGAADTQYF

size: .
D: .
V: TRBV12-2
J: TRBJ2-7
DNA: TGTGCAAGTCGCCAAAGGTCCCGAGACACCCCGATGAACTACGAGCAGTACTTC
CDR3: CASRQRSRDTPMNYEQYF

size: .
D: TRBD2
V: TRBV11-3
J: TRBJ2-5
DNA: TGTGCCAGCAGCAATAGCGGGATGGCGGGGACCCAGTACTTC
CDR3: CASSNSGMAGTQYF

size: few
D: TRBD1
V: TRBV5-6
J: TRBJ1-5
DNA: TGTGCCAGCAGCTTGGGGACAGGGTTGGGGTGTAGCAATCAGCCCCAGCATTTT
CDR3: CASSLGTGLGCSNQPQHF

size: .
D: TRBD1
V: TRBV14
J: TRBJ1-2
DNA: TGTGCCAGCAGCCCCAGGGGGACAGGGGGACTTCACTATGGCTACACCTTC
CDR3: CASSPRGTGGLHYGYTF

size: .
D: TRBD2
V: TRBV28
J: TRBJ2-7
DNA: TGTGCCAGCAGTTCCCTAGCGGGGGACGAGCAGTACTTC
CDR3: CASSSLAGDEQYF

size: .
D: .
V: TRBV28
J: TRBJ2-2
DNA: TGTGCCAGCAGCTATGGGAAAGGGGGCACCGGGGAGCTGTTTTTT
CDR3: CASSYGKGGTGELFF

size: .
D: TRBD2
V: TRBV5-4
J: TRBJ2-5
DNA: TGTGCCAGCAGCCCGACTAGCGGTCAAGAGACCCAGTACTTC
CDR3: CASSPTSGQETQYF

size: .
D: TRBD1
V: TRBV6-4
J: TRBJ2-1
DNA: TGTGCCAGCAGTGACGAGGGACAGGGGGCCGGTGAGCAGTTCTTC
CDR3: CASSDEGQGAGEQFF

size: .
D: .
V: TRBV14
J: TRBJ2-3
DNA: TGTGCCAGCAGCCACCCCGTTTGGACAGAGACTAGCACAGATACGCAGTATTTT
CDR3: CASSHPVWTETSTDTQYF

size: .
D: TRBD1
V: TRBV28
J: TRBJ1-1
DNA: TGTGCCAGCAGTTTACGTGACAGGGCAAACACTGAAGCTTTCTTT
CDR3: CASSLRDRANTEAFF

size: .
D: TRBD1
V: TRBV6-5
J: TRBJ1-2
DNA: TGTGCCAGCACCAAGGACAGGGTATATGGTGGCTACACCTTC
CDR3: CASTKDRVYGGYTF

size: once
D: TRBD1
V: TRBV4-3
J: TRBJ1-2
DNA: TGCGCCAGCAGCCAAGATACGAGAGGACAGGGTGGGATCTGCGGCTACACCTTC
CDR3: CASSQDTRGQGGICGYTF

size: .
D: .
V: TRBV5-4
J: TRBJ2-1
DNA: TGTGCCAGCAGCTTTCCCTTATACAATGAGCAGTTCTTC
CDR3: CASSFPLYNEQFF

size: .
D: .
V: TRBV14
J: TRBJ1-1
DNA: TGTGCCAGCAGCCAAAAGGGGGTGGTTGGGGCGTTCGGGACTGAAGCTTTCTTT
CDR3: CASSQKGVVGAFGTEAFF

size: .
D: .
V: TRBV7-9
J: TRBJ2-2
DNA: TGTGCCAGCAGCTTAGTGCCGTCCCCGACAGGATCTGACACCGGGGAGCTGTTTTTT
CDR3: CASSLVPSPTGSDTGELFF

size: .
D: .
V: TRBV19
J: TRBJ1-2
DNA: TGTGCCAGTAGTCCCACGGTTCCTGTATTCGGTGCTAGGGGTTCTGGTGGCTACACCTTC
CDR3: CASSPTVPVFGARGSGGYTF

size: .
D: .
V: TRBV6-5
J: TRBJ2-7
DNA: TGTGCCAGCAGACACTCCTACGAGCAGTACTTC
CDR3: CASRHSYEQYF

size: .
D: TRBD1
V: TRBV19
J: TRBJ1-5
DNA: TGTGCCAGTAGTTCGACAGGGAACGAGCAGCCCCAGCATTTT
CDR3: CASSSTGNEQPQHF

size: .
D: .
V: TRBV2
J: TRBJ2-7
DNA: TGTGCCAGCAGGACCGGAGGTCAGTACTTC
CDR3: CASRTGGQYF

size: once
D: .
V: TRBV20-1
J: TRBJ1-2
DNA: TGCAGTGCTAGCGATCGTGCGCCCTACACCTTC
CDR3: CSASDRAPYTF

size: .
D: .
V: TRBV15
J: TRBJ1-6
DNA: TGTGCCACCAGCAGAGATCACGGGGGGCGTCTCGGATCCTATAATTCACCCCTCCACTTT
CDR3: CATSRDHGGRLGSYNSPLHF

size: once
D: TRBD1
V: TRBV19
J: TRBJ2-5
DNA: TGTGCCAGTAGTATAGCCCTCACGGGACAGGTAATTCAAGAGACCCAGTACTTC
CDR3: CASSIALTGQVIQETQYF

size: .
D: .
V: TRBV25-1
J: TRBJ1-6
DNA: TGTGCCAGCAGTGAGGCATCCTGGTCACCCCTCCACTTT
CDR3: CASSEASWSPLHF

size: .
D: TRBD1
V: TRBV19
J: TRBJ1-2
DNA: TGTGCCAGTAGTTCACAGGGGGACTATGGCTACACCTTC
CDR3: CASSSQGDYGYTF

size: .
D: TRBD1
V: TRBV6-1
J: TRBJ1-5
DNA: TGTGCCAGCAGTGAAGGGGACAGTCGGACCCAGCATTTT
CDR3: CASSEGDSRTQHF

size: .
D: .
V: TRBV15
J: TRBJ1-6
DNA: TGTGCCACCAGCAGAGTGGACAGCTATAATTCACCCCTCCACTTT
CDR3: CATSRVDSYNSPLHF

size: .
D: TRBD1
V: TRBV2
J: TRBJ2-7
DNA: TGTGCCAGCGTCAAAGCATCGCACCACATAAAGACAGGGAATCACAGCGAGCAGTACTTC
CDR3: CASVKASHHIKTGNHSEQYF

size: .
D: .
V: TRBV7-6
J: TRBJ2-1
DNA: TGTGCCAGCAGCTCGACTAGTTTCGATGAGCAGTTCTTC
CDR3: CASSSTSFDEQFF

size: .
D: TRBD2
V: TRBV6-5
J: TRBJ2-5
DNA: TGTGCCAGCAGTTACTGGGAGCGGGGGGGCAGAGAGACCCAGTACTTC
CDR3: CASSYWERGGRETQYF

size: few
D: .
V: TRBV4-1
J: TRBJ2-1
DNA: TGCGCCAGCAGCCCCACAACCCTCAGCTCCTACAATGAGCAGTTCTTC
CDR3: CASSPTTLSSYNEQFF

size: .
D: TRBD2
V: TRBV9
J: TRBJ2-7
DNA: TGTGCCAGCAGCGTAGGGGGTGGGGGGACTAGCGGACCGAGCTCCTACGAGCAGTACTTC
CDR3: CASSVGGGGTSGPSSYEQYF

size: .
D: TRBD1
V: TRBV4-1
J: TRBJ1-4
DNA: TGCGCCAGCAGCCAGAGACAGGGGCGGAGGGAAAAACTGTTTTTT
CDR3: CASSQRQGRREKLFF

size: .
D: .
V: TRBV14
J: TRBJ2-1
DNA: TGTGCCAGCAGCCAAGAAGTTAACAGGGTCTCAAACTCCTACAATGAGCAGTTCTTC
CDR3: CASSQEVNRVSNSYNEQFF

size: .
D: TRBD1
V: TRBV19
J: TRBJ1-5
DNA: TGTGCCAGTAGTATACCGGGACAGCTTGGTCAGCCCCAGCATTTT
CDR3: CASSIPGQLGQPQHF

size: .
D: .
V: TRBV9
J: TRBJ2-5
DNA: TGTGCCAGCAGCGTAGGACAGTCCCAAGAGACCCAGTACTTC
CDR3: CASSVGQSQETQYF

size: few
D: .
V: TRBV10-3
J: TRBJ2-2
DNA: TGTGCCATCAGTGAGTCGAGGTGGAAAGATGGCACCGGGGAGCTGTTTTTT
CDR3: CAISESRWKDGTGELFF

size: .
D: .
V: TRBV25-1
J: TRBJ1-2
DNA: TGTGCCAGCAGTGAAGGGCCGCTAAACTATGGCTACACCTTC
CDR3: CASSEGPLNYGYTF

size: once
D: TRBD1
V: TRBV2
J: TRBJ2-3
DNA: TGTGCCAGCAGCTACGGACAGGGATCTAGCACAGATACGCAGTATTTT
CDR3: CASSYGQGSSTDTQYF

size: .
D: TRBD2
V: TRBV7-9
J: TRBJ2-5
DNA: TGTGCCAGCAGCTCCCGGACTAGCTTAATAAAAGAGACCCAGTACTTC
CDR3: CASSSRTSLIKETQYF

size: .
D: .
V: TRBV6-5
J: TRBJ1-1
DNA: TGTGCCGCGCGCCTTCTAGAGGGAGCTTTCTTT
CDR3: CAARLLEGAFF

size: .
D: .
V: TRBV14
J: TRBJ2-5
DNA: TGTGCCAGCAGCCAAGTCCACAAAACAGGCGTCCAAGAGACCCAGTACTTC
CDR3: CASSQVHKTGVQETQYF

size: .
D: TRBD1
V: TRBV19
J: TRBJ2-7
DNA: TGTGCCAGTAGCCCGGGACAGGGACCCTACGAGCAGTACTTC
CDR3: CASSPGQGPYEQYF